These 20 T cell receptor beta chains share one sample of origin, sequenced in a study of human T cells and chemical hapten exposure. Time point given: patch test 1, 2 weeks after DPC sensitization. Treatment reported: therapeutic diphenylcyclopropenone sensitization with weekly scalp DPC. TCRdb passed the RACE reads through MiXCR, listing each CDR3 protein once. Of more than 150,000 distinct CDR3 sequences in the sample, approximately 14% are singletons; the top ten hold about 1.7%. Here the sequenced sample was whole blood, taken in connection with sensitization to the hapten diphenylcyclopropenone (DPC). The receptors here all came from a woman aged 25 to 39 with alopecia areata. Some clones in this sample may be carry-over from other donors' samples.

The gene calls are TRBV30 and TRBJ2-2, with 7 bases that match TRBD1. The germline CDR1 and CDR2 sequences are GTSNPN and SVGIG (reference sequence). The CDR3 is 14 residues long. V was clipped by 3 bases and J by 1 base; unmatched bases: 2. The DNA for the CDR3 is TGTGCCTGGAGAAGGACAGGGAACACCGGGGAGCTGTTTTTT. Its translation: CAWRRTGNTGELFF.

The rearrangement joins TRBV6-5 to TRBJ2-5; D is unresolved. V was cut by 1 base and J by 2 bases, with 17 bases left in between. The germline V gene encodes CDR1 MNHEY and CDR2 SVGAGI. The CDR3 runs 17 residues. In DNA form, the CDR3 reads TGTGCCAGCAGTTACTTATCGGCTAGGGTTGGGCAAGAGACCCAGTACTTC. It specifies CASSYLSARVGQETQYF.

This clonotype was counted at least ten times. V and J are TRBV6-2 or TRBV6-3 and TRBJ2-2, with D possibly matching TRBD2 (5 bases). V was pared by 1 base and J by 2 bases, with 8 bases between. Looked up from germline, CDR1 is MNHEY and CDR2 is SVGEGT. The CDR3 consists of 15 residues. For the CDR3, the DNA is TGTGCCAGCAGTTACTGGACTCCTAACACCGGGGAGCTGTTTTTT. It codes for CASSYWTPNTGELFF.

This clonotype came up a few times. The chain is built from TRBV10-1 and TRBJ1-1, with TRBD1 as a possible D gene (5 bases). Deletions cut 0 bases from V and 7 bases from J, with 9 bases between. The CDR3 extends over 13 amino acids. Germline loops: CDR1 WNHNN, CDR2 SYGVQD (reference sequence). CDR3 DNA sequence: TGCGCCAGCAGTGAGTCCCCTAGGGGTGAAGCTTTCTTT. Protein product: CASSESPRGEAFF.

This clonotype was detected only a few times. The rearrangement joins TRBV6-5 to TRBJ2-7, with 11 bases fitting TRBD1. The CDR3 runs 15 residues. Germline loops: CDR1 MNHEY, CDR2 SVGAGI. Trimming took 4 bases from V and 4 from J; bases not matched to a gene: 6. CDR3 in DNA: TGTGCCAGCAGTTTACAGTGGGACAGGGGGTACGAGCAGTACTTC. The encoded protein is CASSLQWDRGYEQYF.

This clonotype occurred a few times. The V gene is TRBV19, the J gene TRBJ1-5, with a weak D call TRBD1 (6 bases). V lost 5 bases, J lost 6 bases, and 17 bases lay in between. This CDR3 spans 15 amino acids. Germline CDR1 is LNHDA and CDR2 is SQIVND (reference sequence). The CDR3 DNA sequence: TGTGCCAGTAGTTCCAGGGGTCGGGTCGCTCAGCCCCAGCATTTT. Translated, it gives CASSSRGRVAQPQHF. The whole variable domain, filled in from reference TRBV19 and TRBJ1-5, reads DGGITQSPKYLFRKEGQNVTLSCEQNLNHDAMYWYRQDPGQGLRLIYYSQIVNDFQKGDIAEGYSVSREKKESFPLTVTSAQKNPTAFYLCASSSRGRVAQPQHFGDGTRLSIL.

The chain uses TRBV28 and TRBJ2-7; D perhaps matches TRBD2 (5 bases). The CDR3 spans 15 residues. The germline V gene has CDR1 MDHEN and CDR2 SYDVKM. Between the trimmed V and J ends, which lost 5 bases and 3 bases, there was a span of 17 bases. The CDR3 loop is CASSTLTTLIYEQYF. In nucleotides, the CDR3 is TGTGCCAGCAGTACGTTGACTACCCTCATCTACGAGCAGTACTTC.

This clonotype has just a few counts. This rearrangement joins TRBV6-5 to TRBJ1-2, with D maybe TRBD1 (5 bases). The V gene lost 6 bases and the J gene lost 4 bases, with 18 bases spanning the gap. The germline V gene has CDR1 MNHEY and CDR2 SVGAGI. This CDR3 region has 15 residues. CDR3 region: CASSLGEAAGYGYTF. DNA of the CDR3: TGTGCCAGCAGCCTAGGGGAGGCGGCGGGCTATGGCTACACCTTC.

This clonotype appeared a few times. This sequence joins TRBV12-3 or TRBV12-4 and TRBJ1-1; 10 nucleotides align to TRBD1. This CDR3 has 13 residues. The J segment lost 7 bases and the V segment lost 5 bases, leaving 4 bases of the junction unmatched. The CDR3 spells CASSTTGGIEAFF. CDR3 DNA sequence: TGTGCCAGCAGTACGACAGGGGGCATTGAAGCTTTCTTT.

The chain couples TRBV5-1 to TRBJ2-2, with a tentative D call TRBD1 (5 bases). With 2 bases removed from V and 3 bases from J, the gap between germline ends came to 11 bases. There are 15 residues in the CDR3. In germline, CDR1 is SGHRS, CDR2 YFSETQ. CDR3 amino acids: CASSFPKQDTGELFF. The CDR3 DNA reads as TGCGCCAGCAGCTTCCCAAAACAGGACACCGGGGAGCTGTTTTTT.

The table lists this clonotype with many counts. The chain employs TRBV27 and TRBJ2-7, with unresolved D. Trimming pared 2 bases from V and 1 base from J, leaving 12 bases between. The CDR3 length is 15 residues. Germline CDR1 and CDR2: MNHEY and SMNVEV (reference sequence). CDR3 amino acids: CASSLQAHPSYEQYF. CDR3 nucleotide sequence: TGTGCCAGCAGTTTACAGGCACATCCTTCCTACGAGCAGTACTTC.

This clonotype was seen a handful of times. The gene calls are TRBV5-4 and TRBJ2-5; unclear D gene. CDR1 and CDR2 from the germline V gene are SGHNT and YYREEE (reference sequence). V shed 4 bases and J shed 3 bases, with 10 bases lying between them. The CDR3 consists of 13 residues. DNA for the CDR3: TGTGCCAGCAGCAGCAAAACTGAAGAGACCCAGTACTTC. Protein: CASSSKTEETQYF.

The table lists this clonotype with many counts. The chain recombines TRBV4-3 with TRBJ2-7; D tentatively fits TRBD1 or TRBD2 (6 bases each). V was shortened by 0 bases and J by 6 bases, with 9 bases between the two germline ends. The CDR3 contains 13 residues. Germline CDR1 LGHNA, CDR2 YSLEER. The CDR3 spells CASSQEQGLEQYF. The CDR3 coding sequence is TGCGCCAGCAGCCAAGAACAGGGACTCGAGCAGTACTTC.

This clonotype has a handful of counts. The chain couples TRBV7-2 to TRBJ2-3; no clear D gene. Germline V gives CDR1 SGHTA, CDR2 FQGNSA. This CDR3 has 16 residues. Trimming pared 4 bases from V and 2 bases from J, leaving 16 bases between. CDR3 DNA: TGTGCCAGCAGCTCCGCCGGGCTACCCTACACAGATACGCAGTATTTT. Translated: CASSSAGLPYTDTQYF.

This clonotype was observed at least ten times. The chain links TRBV18 to TRBJ2-7; TRBD1 matches 7 bases. In germline, CDR1 is KGHSH, CDR2 LQKENI. There are 14 residues in the CDR3. V was pared by 3 bases and J by 2 bases, with 4 bases of the junction left unmatched. The CDR3 loop reads CASSPRTGPYEQYF. The CDR3 DNA is TGTGCCAGCTCACCTCGGACAGGCCCCTACGAGCAGTACTTC.

This clonotype appeared a few times. The chain joins TRBV7-6 to TRBJ1-4; D is unresolved. The CDR3 runs to 14 residues. V was cut by 1 base and J by 4 bases, with 7 bases left in between. Germline CDR1 is SGHVS and CDR2 is FNYEAQ. CDR3: CASSLGADNEKLFF. CDR3 sequence (DNA): TGTGCCAGCAGCTTAGGGGCGGATAATGAAAAACTGTTTTTT.

V usage is TRBV29-1 and J usage is TRBJ2-1; D not resolved. This CDR3 contains 13 residues. Germline-derived CDR1 and CDR2 are SQVTM and ANQGSEA. The germline V and J ends were trimmed by 0 bases and 8 bases, with 11 bases remaining between them. The CDR3 nucleotides are TGCAGCGTTGAAGAGGGTGCTGCCGATGAGCAGTTCTTC. It yields the protein CSVEEGAADEQFF.

This clonotype was picked up a small number of times. The genes are TRBV2 and TRBJ2-2, with TRBD2 matching 8 bases. The trim removed 6 bases at V and 5 bases at J, leaving 14 bases unmatched. The CDR3 covers 17 residues. CDR1 and CDR2 (germline): SNHLY, FYNNEI. The CDR3 spells CASSYIRGGRRTGELFF. CDR3 in DNA: TGTGCCAGCAGCTACATCCGCGGGGGGCGGAGGACCGGGGAGCTGTTTTTT.

This clonotype was counted many times. V and J are TRBV7-9 and TRBJ2-7; no firm D call. Germline V lookup: CDR1 SEHNR, CDR2 FQNEAQ (reference sequence). V lost 5 bases, J lost 6 bases, and 11 bases lay in between. The CDR3 spans 12 residues. CDR3 in amino acids: CASSGPRIEQYF. The CDR3 DNA reads TGTGCCAGCAGCGGTCCGAGAATCGAGCAGTACTTC.

This clonotype turned up a few times. The chain recombines TRBV12-3 or TRBV12-4 with TRBJ2-3; 8 positions match TRBD2. The CDR3 consists of 15 residues. The V segment lost 1 base and the J segment 5 bases; nucleotides outside the gene matches: 5. Here the CDR3 reads CASSLGAGAGDTQYF. The DNA of the CDR3 is TGTGCCAGCAGTTTAGGAGCGGGGGCGGGAGATACGCAGTATTTT.